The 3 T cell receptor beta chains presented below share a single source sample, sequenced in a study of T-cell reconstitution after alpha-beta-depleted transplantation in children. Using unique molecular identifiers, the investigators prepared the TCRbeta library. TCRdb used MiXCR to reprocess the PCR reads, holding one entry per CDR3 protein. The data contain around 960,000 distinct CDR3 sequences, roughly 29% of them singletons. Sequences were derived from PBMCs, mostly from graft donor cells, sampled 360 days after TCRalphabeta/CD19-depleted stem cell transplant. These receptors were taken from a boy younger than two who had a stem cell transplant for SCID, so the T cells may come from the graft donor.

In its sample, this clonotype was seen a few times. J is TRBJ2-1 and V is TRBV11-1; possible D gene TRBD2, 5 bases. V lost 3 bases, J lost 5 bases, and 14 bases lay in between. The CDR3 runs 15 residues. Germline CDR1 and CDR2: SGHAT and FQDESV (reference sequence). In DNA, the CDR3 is TGTGCCAGCAGCTTCCCAGAGGGAGTGGACAATGAGCAGTTCTTC. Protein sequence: CASSFPEGVDNEQFF.

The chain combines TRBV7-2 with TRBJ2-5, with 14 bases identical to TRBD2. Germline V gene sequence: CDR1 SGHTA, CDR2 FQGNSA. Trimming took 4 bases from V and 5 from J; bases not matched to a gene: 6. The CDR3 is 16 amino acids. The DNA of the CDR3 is TGTGCCAGCAGCTGGGGACTAGCGGGGGCCCGGGAGACCCAGTACTTC. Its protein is CASSWGLAGARETQYF.

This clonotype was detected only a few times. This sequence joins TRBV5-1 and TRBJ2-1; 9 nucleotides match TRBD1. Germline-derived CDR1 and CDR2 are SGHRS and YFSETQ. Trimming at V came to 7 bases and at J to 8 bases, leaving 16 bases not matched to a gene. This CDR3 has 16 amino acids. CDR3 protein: CASGRTGAEGMDEQFF. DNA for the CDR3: TGCGCCAGCGGAAGGACAGGGGCCGAGGGGATGGATGAGCAGTTCTTC.